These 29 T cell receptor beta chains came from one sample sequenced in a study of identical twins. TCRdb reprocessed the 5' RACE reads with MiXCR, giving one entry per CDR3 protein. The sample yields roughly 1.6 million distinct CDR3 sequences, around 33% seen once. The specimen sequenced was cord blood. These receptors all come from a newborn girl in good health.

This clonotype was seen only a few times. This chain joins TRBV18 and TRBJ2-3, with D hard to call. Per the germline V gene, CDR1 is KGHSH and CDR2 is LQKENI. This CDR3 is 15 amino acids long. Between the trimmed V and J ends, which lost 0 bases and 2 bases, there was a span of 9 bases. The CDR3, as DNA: TGTGCCAGCTCACCACCAGAACAGTACACAGATACGCAGTATTTT. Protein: CASSPPEQYTDTQYF.

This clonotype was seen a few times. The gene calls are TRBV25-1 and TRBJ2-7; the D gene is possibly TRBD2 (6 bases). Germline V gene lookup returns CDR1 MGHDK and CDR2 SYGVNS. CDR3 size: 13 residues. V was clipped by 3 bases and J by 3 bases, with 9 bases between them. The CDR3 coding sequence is TGTGCCAGCAGTGACGGGAGAGTCTACGAGCAGTACTTC. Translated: CASSDGRVYEQYF.

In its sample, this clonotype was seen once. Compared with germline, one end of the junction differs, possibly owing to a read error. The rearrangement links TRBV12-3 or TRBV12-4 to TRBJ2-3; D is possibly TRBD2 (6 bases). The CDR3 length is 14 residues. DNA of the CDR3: TGTGCCAGCAGTTTCGGCGGGAACGCAGATACGGAGTATTTT. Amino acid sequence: CASSFGGNADTEYF.

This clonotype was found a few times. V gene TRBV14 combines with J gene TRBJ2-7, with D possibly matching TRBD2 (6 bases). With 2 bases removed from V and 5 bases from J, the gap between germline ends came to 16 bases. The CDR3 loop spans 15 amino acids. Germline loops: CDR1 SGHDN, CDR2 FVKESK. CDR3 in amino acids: CASSQRLVLTDEQYF. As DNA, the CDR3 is TGTGCCAGCAGCCAACGACTAGTTCTTACGGACGAGCAGTACTTC.

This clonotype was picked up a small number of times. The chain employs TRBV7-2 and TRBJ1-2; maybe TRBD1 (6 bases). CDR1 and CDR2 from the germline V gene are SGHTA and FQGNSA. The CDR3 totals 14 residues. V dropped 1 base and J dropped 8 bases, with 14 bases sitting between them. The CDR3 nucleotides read TGTGCCAGCAGCTTAGACGGCAGGGGTGGCGGCTACACCTTC. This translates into CASSLDGRGGGYTF.

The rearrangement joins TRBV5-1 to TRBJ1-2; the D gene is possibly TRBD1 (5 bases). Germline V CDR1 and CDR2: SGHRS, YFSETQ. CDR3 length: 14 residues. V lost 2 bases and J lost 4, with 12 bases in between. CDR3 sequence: CASSFAGWSYGYTF. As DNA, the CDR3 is TGCGCCAGCAGCTTCGCAGGGTGGAGCTATGGCTACACCTTC.

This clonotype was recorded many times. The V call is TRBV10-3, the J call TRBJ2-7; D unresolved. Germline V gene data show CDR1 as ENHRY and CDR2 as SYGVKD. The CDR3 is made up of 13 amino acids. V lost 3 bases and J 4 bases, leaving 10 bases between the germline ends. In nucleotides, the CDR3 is TGTGCCATCAGTGAAGGTGTCCCGTACGAGCAGTACTTC. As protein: CAISEGVPYEQYF.

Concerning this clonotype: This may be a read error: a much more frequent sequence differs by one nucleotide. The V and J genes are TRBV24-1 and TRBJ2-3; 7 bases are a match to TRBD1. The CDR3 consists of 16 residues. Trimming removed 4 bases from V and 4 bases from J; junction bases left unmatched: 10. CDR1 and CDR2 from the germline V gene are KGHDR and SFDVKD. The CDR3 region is CATSDPSGDSADTQYF. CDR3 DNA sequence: TGTGCCACCAGTGACCCGAGTGGGGACAGCGCAGATACGCAGTATTTT.

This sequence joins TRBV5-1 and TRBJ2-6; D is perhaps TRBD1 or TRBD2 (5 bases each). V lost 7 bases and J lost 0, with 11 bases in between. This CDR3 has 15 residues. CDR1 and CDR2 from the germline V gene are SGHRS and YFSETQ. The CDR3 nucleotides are TGCGCCAGCGGGGGTTTGAGCTCTGGGGCCAACGTCCTGACTTTC. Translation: CASGGLSSGANVLTF. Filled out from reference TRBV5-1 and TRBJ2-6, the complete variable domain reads KAGVTQTPRYLIKTRGQQVTLSCSPISGHRSVSWYQQTPGQGLQFLFEYFSETQRNKGNFPGRFSGRQFSNSRSEMNVSTLELGDSALYLCASGGLSSGANVLTFGAGSRLTVL.

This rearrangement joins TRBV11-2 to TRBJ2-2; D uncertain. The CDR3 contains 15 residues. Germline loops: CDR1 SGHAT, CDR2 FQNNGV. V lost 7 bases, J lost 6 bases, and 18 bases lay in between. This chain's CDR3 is CASTQIGPAPGELFF. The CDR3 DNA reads TGTGCCAGCACCCAAATCGGGCCCGCCCCCGGGGAGCTGTTTTTT.

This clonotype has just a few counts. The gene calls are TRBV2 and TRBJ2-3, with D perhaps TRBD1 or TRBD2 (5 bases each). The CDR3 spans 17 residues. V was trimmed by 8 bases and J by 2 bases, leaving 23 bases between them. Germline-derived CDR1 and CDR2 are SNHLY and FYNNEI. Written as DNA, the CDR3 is TGTGCCAGCGGAAGCGTGGGGGTCACCCCCTTCACAGATACGCAGTATTTT. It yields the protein CASGSVGVTPFTDTQYF.

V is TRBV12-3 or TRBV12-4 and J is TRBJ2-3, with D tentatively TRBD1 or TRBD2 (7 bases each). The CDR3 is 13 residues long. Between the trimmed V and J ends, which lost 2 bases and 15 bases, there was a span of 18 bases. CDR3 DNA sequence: TGTGCCAGCAGTTTAAGCGGGACAGATATGGAATATTTT. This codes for CASSLSGTDMEYF.

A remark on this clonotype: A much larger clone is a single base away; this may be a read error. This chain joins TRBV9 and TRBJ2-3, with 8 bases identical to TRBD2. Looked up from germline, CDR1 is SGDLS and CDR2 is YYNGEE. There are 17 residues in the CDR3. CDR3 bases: TGTGTCAGCAGCGTAGAGGCTAGCGGGCTAAGCACAGATACGCAGTATTTT. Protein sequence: CVSSVEASGLSTDTQYF.

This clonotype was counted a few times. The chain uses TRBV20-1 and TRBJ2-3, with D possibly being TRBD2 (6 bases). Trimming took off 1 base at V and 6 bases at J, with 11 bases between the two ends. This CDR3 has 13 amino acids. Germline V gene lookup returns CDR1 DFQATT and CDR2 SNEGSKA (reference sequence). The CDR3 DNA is TGCAGTGCTAGAGGGGCTAGCGTGGATACGCAGTATTTT. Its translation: CSARGASVDTQYF.

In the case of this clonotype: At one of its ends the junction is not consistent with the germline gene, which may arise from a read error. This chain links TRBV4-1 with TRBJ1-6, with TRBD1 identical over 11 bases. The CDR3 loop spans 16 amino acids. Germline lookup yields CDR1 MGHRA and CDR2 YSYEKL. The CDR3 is CASSQDRDRGNSPPHF. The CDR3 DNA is TGCGCCAGCAGCCAAGATCGGGACAGGGGGAATTCACCCCCCCACTTT.

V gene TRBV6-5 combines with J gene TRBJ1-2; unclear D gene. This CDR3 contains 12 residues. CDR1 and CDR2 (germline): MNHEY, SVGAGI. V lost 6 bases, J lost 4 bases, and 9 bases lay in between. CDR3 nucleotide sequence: TGTGCCAGCAGAGAGCTCGGCTATGGCTACACCTTC. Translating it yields CASRELGYGYTF.

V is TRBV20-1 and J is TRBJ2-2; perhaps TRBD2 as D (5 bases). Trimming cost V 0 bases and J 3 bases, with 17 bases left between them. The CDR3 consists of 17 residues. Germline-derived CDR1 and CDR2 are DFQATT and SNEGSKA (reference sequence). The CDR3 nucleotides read TGCAGTGCTAGAGATCGAATTAGTTTGCGGGACACCGGGGAGCTGTTTTTT. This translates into CSARDRISLRDTGELFF.

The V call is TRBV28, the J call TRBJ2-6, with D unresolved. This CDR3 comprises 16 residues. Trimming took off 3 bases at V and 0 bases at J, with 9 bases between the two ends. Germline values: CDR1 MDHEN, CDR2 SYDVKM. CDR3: CASSFPSGSGANVLTF. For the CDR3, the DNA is TGTGCCAGCAGTTTCCCTTCAGGCTCTGGGGCCAACGTCCTGACTTTC.

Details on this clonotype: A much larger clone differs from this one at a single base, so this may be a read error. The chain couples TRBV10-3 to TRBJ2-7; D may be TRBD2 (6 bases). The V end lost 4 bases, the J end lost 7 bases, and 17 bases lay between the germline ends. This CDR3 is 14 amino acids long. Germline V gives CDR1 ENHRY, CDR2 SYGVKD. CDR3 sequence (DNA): TGTGCCATCAGTGTGGACTACGGAGACAATGAGCAGTACTTC. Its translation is CAISVDYGDNEQYF.

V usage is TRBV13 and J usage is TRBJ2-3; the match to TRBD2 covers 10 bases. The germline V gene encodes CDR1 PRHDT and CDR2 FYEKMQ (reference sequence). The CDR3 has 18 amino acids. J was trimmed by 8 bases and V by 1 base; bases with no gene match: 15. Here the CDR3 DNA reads TGTGCCAGCAGCTTAGAGTTTCGAGCGGGAGGGCGGGAAGCTACGCAGTATTTT. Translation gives CASSLEFRAGGREATQYF. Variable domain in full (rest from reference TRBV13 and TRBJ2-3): AAGVIQSPRHLIKEKRETATLKCYPIPRHDTVYWYQQGPGQDPQFLISFYEKMQSDKGSIPDRFSAQQFSDYHSELNMSSLELGDSALYFCASSLEFRAGGREATQYFGPGTRLTVL.

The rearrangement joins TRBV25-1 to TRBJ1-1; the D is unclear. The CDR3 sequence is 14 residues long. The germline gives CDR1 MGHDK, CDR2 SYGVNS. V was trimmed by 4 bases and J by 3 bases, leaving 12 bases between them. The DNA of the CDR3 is TGTGCCAGCAGTGCTAGGATTGGGGACACTGAAGCTTTCTTT. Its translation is CASSARIGDTEAFF.

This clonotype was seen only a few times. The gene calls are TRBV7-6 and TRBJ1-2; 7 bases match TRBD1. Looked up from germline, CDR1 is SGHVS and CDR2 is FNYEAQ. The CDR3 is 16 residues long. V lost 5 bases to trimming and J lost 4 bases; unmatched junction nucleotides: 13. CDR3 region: CASSGVTGVSSYGYTF. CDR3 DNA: TGTGCCAGCAGCGGAGTAACAGGGGTTTCCTCCTATGGCTACACCTTC. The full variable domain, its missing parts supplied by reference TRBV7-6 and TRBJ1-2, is GAGVSQSPRYKVTKRGQDVALRCDPISGHVSLYWYRQALGQGPEFLTYFNYEAQQDKSGLPNDRFSAERPEGSISTLTIQRTEQRDSAMYRCASSGVTGVSSYGYTFGSGTRLTVV.

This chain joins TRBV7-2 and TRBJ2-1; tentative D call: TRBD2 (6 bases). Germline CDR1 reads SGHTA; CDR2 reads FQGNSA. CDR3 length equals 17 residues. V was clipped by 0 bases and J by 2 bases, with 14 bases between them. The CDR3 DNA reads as TGTGCCAGCAGCTTAGCGAGTAGCGGAAGGCCCTACAATGAGCAGTTCTTC. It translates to CASSLASSGRPYNEQFF.

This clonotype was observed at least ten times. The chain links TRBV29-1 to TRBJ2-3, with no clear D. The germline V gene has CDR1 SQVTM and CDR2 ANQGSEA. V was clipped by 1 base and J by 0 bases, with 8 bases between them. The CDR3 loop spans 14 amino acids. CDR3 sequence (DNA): TGCAGCGTTGAAGCCCCAGTTAGCACAGATACGCAGTATTTT. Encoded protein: CSVEAPVSTDTQYF.

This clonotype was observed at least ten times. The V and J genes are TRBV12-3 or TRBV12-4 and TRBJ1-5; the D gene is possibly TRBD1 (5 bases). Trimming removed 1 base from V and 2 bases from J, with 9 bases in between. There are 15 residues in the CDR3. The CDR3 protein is CASSLGQGRNQPQHF. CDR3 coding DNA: TGTGCCAGCAGTTTAGGGCAGGGTCGCAATCAGCCCCAGCATTTT.

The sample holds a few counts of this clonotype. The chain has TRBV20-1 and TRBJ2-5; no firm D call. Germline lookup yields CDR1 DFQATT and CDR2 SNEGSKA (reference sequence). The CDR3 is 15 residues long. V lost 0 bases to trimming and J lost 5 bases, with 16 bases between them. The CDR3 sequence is CSARDKDTVQETQYF. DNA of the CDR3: TGCAGTGCTAGAGATAAAGACACCGTACAGGAGACCCAGTACTTC.

The CDR3 nucleotides are TGTGCCAGCAGTTTGACTAGAGGGAGCAATGAGCAGTTCTTC. Residues: CASSLTRGSNEQFF. The chain couples TRBV12-3 or TRBV12-4 to TRBJ2-1; D perhaps matches TRBD2 (6 bases). The CDR3 is made up of 14 amino acids. Trimming cost V 3 bases and J 6 bases, with 12 bases left between them.

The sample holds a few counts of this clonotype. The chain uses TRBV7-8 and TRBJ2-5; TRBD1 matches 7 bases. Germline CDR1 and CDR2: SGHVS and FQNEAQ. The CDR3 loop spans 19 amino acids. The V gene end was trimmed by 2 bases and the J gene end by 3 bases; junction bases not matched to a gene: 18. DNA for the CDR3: TGTGCCAGCAGCTTACCAATGAGGGGGACAGAAGGTTCGGAAGAGACCCAGTACTTC. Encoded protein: CASSLPMRGTEGSEETQYF.

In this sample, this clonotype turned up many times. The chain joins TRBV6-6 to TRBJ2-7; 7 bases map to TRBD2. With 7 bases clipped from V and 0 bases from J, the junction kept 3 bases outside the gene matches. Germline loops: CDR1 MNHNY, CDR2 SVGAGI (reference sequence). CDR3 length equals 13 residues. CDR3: CASTPGGSYEQYF. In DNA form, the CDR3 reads TGTGCCAGCACCCCGGGGGGCTCCTACGAGCAGTACTTC.